This T cell receptor (beta chain) was found in a study of CD8+CD57+ T cells in acquired aplastic anemia. CDR3 size: 13 residues. Germline V CDR1 and CDR2: SQVTM, ANQGSEA. V lost 3 bases, J lost 8 bases, and 16 bases lay in between. All sequencing subjects had displayed CD8+CD57+ cell expansion on flow cytometry. CDR3 and TCR beta VDJ profiling relied on genomic DNA as the template. MiXCR was run by TCRdb on the reads, yielding one entry per CDR3 protein. This table holds 160,000 or so distinct CDR3 sequences, 40% to 50% found once. Sequenced sample: sorted CD4+, CD8+, or CD8+CD57+ T cells (not recorded which) from PBMCs. The rearrangement links TRBV29-1 to TRBJ1-2; no clear D gene. The source is a human donor with aplastic anemia. CDR3: CSVDVERSRGYTF. The CDR3 DNA follows: TGCAGCGTTGATGTCGAGAGGAGCAGAGGCTACACCTTC.